This TCR beta chain was identified during a study of blood T cells in healthy people across ages. General study results and limits: The study regarded diversity estimates from one million T cells as underestimates.

On this clonotype: What it binds is unknown.

Combining a sample-barcoded 5' primer with a J-beta primer mix, a second PCR ran for about 7 to 12 cycles. TCRdb re-analysed the 5' RACE reads in MiXCR, keeping a single row per CDR3 protein. The sample carries about 800,000 distinct CDR3 sequences, about 25% recorded once. CDR3 length equals 12 residues. The germline V gene encodes CDR1 SGHTA and CDR2 FQGNSA. Trimming took off 11 bases at V and 0 bases at J, with 9 bases between the two ends. Total RNA, at least 6 micrograms per sample, was extracted from PBMCs. These same records also appear under a second study, on T cells of mothers and their children. From that study: Each child gave a few million TCR beta CDR3 reads (each mother, over 8.5 million).

The rearrangement links TRBV7-2 to TRBJ2-3; D is ambiguous. This sequence was found in a boy between 5 and 17 years old in good health. Material: blood. The CDR3: CAPWPSTDTQYF. Written as DNA, the CDR3 is TGTGCCCCCTGGCCCAGCACAGATACGCAGTATTTT.